Here is one TCR beta chain with its context. Its antigen target is currently unknown. The junction shows a germline mismatch at one end, possibly a read error. Libraries were prepared through the immunoSEQ multiplex PCR assay. For the multiplex PCR, a mixture combining 60 forward primers for TCR Vbeta segments and 13 reverse primers for TCR Jbeta segments was used. Amplification of the CDR3 region of rearranged TCR beta genes was performed with a multiplex PCR assay on genomic DNA. The Illumina HiSeq System was used to sequence the amplified TCR beta libraries as 87-base-pair reads. Per the authors' processing: Across the 600 to 700 repertoires, a later analysis counted 78 million or so unique TCR beta chains, approximately 12 million of which were shared by at least two donors. Raw reads were error-corrected and collapsed into unique sequences by a nearest-neighbor algorithm in which closely related sequences were merged to remove PCR and sequencing errors. CDR3 sequences were aligned to IMGT reference sequences to assign V, D and J gene segments. For a sequence to be retained, a match of at least six nucleotides was required to both a V gene segment and a J gene segment. A rearrangement counted as productive if the CDR3 had no stop codons and remained in frame with V and J, and every other rearrangement counted as non-productive. Following IMGT convention, CDR3 was defined as the stretch from the second conserved V-encoded cysteine up to the conserved J-encoded phenylalanine. Sequences without an unambiguous match to a single V gene segment were excluded from the earlier analysis of 587 of the donors. An earlier analysis of a few hundred of the donors called V segments functional above 56.7% productive rearrangements and segregating when the between-donor standard deviation exceeded 5%. A statistical classification framework was developed to diagnose cytomegalovirus status using the catalog of TCR beta chain sequences. A later analysis assigned V and J genes by comparing TCR nucleotide sequences with IMGT/GENE-DB human TR gene sequences. Using the TCRdist pipeline, a later analysis assigned CDR3 sequences along with most-parsimonious VDJ recombination scenarios. In a later analysis, each TCR beta chain was defined by its CDR3 amino acid sequence together with its V-gene family, and reads lacking a unique V-gene family were excluded. A later analysis removed several hundred highly shared, low-generation-probability nucleotide sequences to deal with suspected cross-contamination and a sequencing artifact. In a later analysis, a clonal expansion index was calculated for each public chain from normalized within-repertoire ranks of inferred template counts. Generation probabilities in a later analysis came from a VDJ recombination model fitted to out-of-frame rearrangements, and those results were checked against IGoR. Hypergeometric tests were used in a later analysis to score TCR-TCR, TCR-HLA and TCR-CMV co-occurrence, with a repertoire-size bias correction applied to the TCR pairs. To estimate false discovery rates, a later analysis permuted the HLA or CMV assignments 20 times. In a later analysis, co-occurring TCRs were grouped using DBSCAN, with TCRdist sequence similarity added in when clustering inside HLA-allele-positive subsets. Co-occurrence clustering excluded repertoires with fewer than 30,000 or more than 120,000 public chains, plus five with anomalous nucleotide sharing. The immuneACCESS repertoire file appears here via TCRdb, limited to in-frame rearrangements. These files lack a portion of the clones; in checked studies, under half of the deficit traces to unresolved V genes, and the cause of the others is not known. Clonal size and the V and J genes are those of that table, whereas D and trimming came from the DNA. The sample table lists some 89,000 clones, approximately 70% of them with a count of one. Clones ranked in the top ten supply about 8% of the sample.

The cohort was made up of 666 healthy bone marrow donors. All cohort members were sampled while nominally healthy, although unrecorded immune exposures were likely present. The donor tested CMV seronegative, placing the donor among the 300 to 400 seronegative members of the cohort. A peripheral blood sample was provided by each donor, and peripheral blood mononuclear cells were used for TCR beta sequencing. Genomic DNA extraction from the blood cell samples was performed with the Qiagen DNeasy Blood Extraction Kit. Looking up the germline V gene yields CDR1 SGHVS and CDR2 FQNEAQ. The CDR3 contains 16 residues, cysteine and phenylalanine counted. Only the CDR3 portion is preserved as DNA: 48 bases, with reading frame beginning at the first base. These data are taken from a study of cytomegalovirus exposure and HLA in healthy donors (dated by TCRdb to the late 2010s). At the level of the whole study: An earlier analysis of about 560 of the donors reported 276 Gb of sequence data and 100 million to 120 million unique TCR beta sequences obtained from roughly 180 million T cells. The study aimed to test whether signatures of past pathogen exposure could be identified by cataloging public T cell receptors. Across about 380 genotyped donors of the cohort, an average of roughly 250,000 unique TCR beta nucleotide sequences per donor were sequenced, and approximately 17% of those sequences were non-productive. High-throughput TCR immunosequencing, statistical association of individual TCRs with disease status, and machine learning were combined to predict cytomegalovirus infection status. The study profiled the T cell repertoires of 550 to 700 subjects by immunosequencing and related them to cytomegalovirus serostatus. An earlier analysis of approximately 640 of the donors applied high-throughput TCR beta sequencing to assess whether each TCR beta V gene segment acted as functional or pseudogenic. Rather than using new phenotypic data, the later analysis identified candidate immune exposures from TCR beta sequences and from how often those sequences occurred across donors. Because of strong linkage in the cohort, roughly five DR-DQ haplotypes were treated as single units for association and clustering. HLA typing included class I and class II loci at four-digit resolution. A later analysis re-examined previously published TCR beta repertoires from more than 650 donors and added high-resolution HLA genotyping to investigate patterns of TCR occurrence. The number of donors typed differed by locus, with roughly 620-630 for A, B, C, DRB1 and DQB1, approximately 500 for DQA1, nearly 610 for DPA1, and approximately 470 for DPB1. Besides the first cohort of some 670 subjects, a separate validation cohort made up of 90 to 150 different subjects was used. A later genetic analysis used genome-wide SNP genotypes for about 60% of the 666 donors, treating that subset as a discovery cohort. Of the 300 to 450 genotyped donors, around 81% fell in the genetic ancestry cluster associated with self-reported Caucasian donors. An early release that covered approximately 600 HLA-typed donors contained approximately 300 gigabases of sequencing data and about 84 million unique TCR sequences. Donor age, sex, ethnicity and CMV serostatus were collected together with the repertoire data. All discovery cohort repertoires had been generated using a single sequencing platform. Overall study results and their limits: A later analysis reported that several top co-occurrence clusters appeared linked to parvovirus B19, influenza, CMV and Epstein-Barr virus. A later analysis found that TCR association rates varied across HLA loci, with DRB1 alleles showing the most associated TCRs and HLA-C alleles the fewest. The 87-base-pair reads could not distinguish some IMGT-functional V segments, including TRBV6-2 and TRBV6-3, so those segments were excluded. Because counts were too low, roughly 16 rarely observed V segments, including chromosome 9 orphons, were excluded from the earlier analysis of about 500 of the donors. HLA typing was unavailable for some donors at each locus, so association tests used only the typed subset. At a false discovery rate of 0.05, a later analysis linked fewer than 20,000 TCR beta sequences to specific HLA alleles. A later genetic analysis associated a missense DCLRE1C variant with V-gene and J-gene trimming of TCR beta chains, and an independent cohort replicated the association. A further reported finding was that TCR beta sequences accurately predicted the HLA-A and HLA-B alleles for most subjects in the first cohort. CMV serostatus was the only immune exposure information available for the cohort. In both the original and validation cohorts, the classifier was reported to diagnose cytomegalovirus status with high specificity and sensitivity. It was suggested by the authors that the approach could potentially be generalized to other disease states and immunological phenotypes. Most TCR sequences were seen in very few donors, while some public TCRs were found in many individuals. In a later analysis, HLA-associated TCR beta chains showed more clonal expansion and lower generation probabilities than non-associated chains that were equally common. A later analysis found that most CMV-associated TCR beta chains appeared HLA-restricted, with HLA associations seemingly driven largely by CMV exposure. When HLA alleles, especially DR and DQ, strongly co-occurred, attributing TCR associations to individual alleles was difficult. The cohort was sequenced for TCR beta chains only, and without alpha or paired-chain data the features that could be detected were limited. Presence/absence analyses assumed roughly uniform sequencing depth across donors, an assumption that may not hold. A few of the identified cytomegalovirus-associated TCR beta chains were confirmed in vitro to be specific for cytomegalovirus antigens. The study gave a list of about 160 TCR beta chains associated with cytomegalovirus. In a later genetic analysis, fewer N-insertions in productive TCRs were reported among donors in an Asian-associated ancestry cluster than the roughly 700-donor mean. A cluster of highly shared sequence variants was judged likely to be a technical artifact of the sequencing pipeline. Correlated functional status among segregating V segments might be attributable to linkage disequilibrium, but an unknown experimental factor could not be ruled out. In an earlier analysis of more than 500 of the donors, most TCR beta V segments appeared in productive rearrangements about 90% or about 30% of the time, broadly matching IMGT annotations.

Recombination joined TRBV7-8 with TRBJ2-2; TRBD1 agrees with 8 junctional bases. The sample comprised PBMCs. This receptor was obtained from a man in his sixties in good health and CMV-seronegative. CDR3 sequence: CAGSLKDRVDTGELFF. The DNA sequence is TGTGCCGGCAGCTTGAAGGACAGGGTAGACACCGGGGAGCTGTTTTTT.